The clone carrying this T cell receptor beta chain was counted only a few times. As yet, its antigen is unknown. Assay: immunoSEQ multiplex PCR; the TCRdb copy retains only in-frame clones and omits some. The repertoire has 82,000 or so clones, roughly 90% of them found once; the top ten carry about 0.61%. These data are taken from a study of OX40 agonist ivuxolimab in advanced cancers. This CDR3 has 16 residues. V shed 3 bases and J shed 4 bases, with 17 bases lying between them. Germline V gives CDR1 KGHSH, CDR2 LQKENI. Findings and limits, study-wide: Relative to CD4+ cells, CD8+ T cells on average had more expanded clones.

The receptor was isolated from an adult with an advanced solid tumor such as melanoma, head and neck, liver or kidney cancer. The V call is TRBV18, the J call TRBJ2-3, with D unresolved. This material consisted of CD4+ or CD8+ T cells sorted from blood, taken in a trial of the OX40 agonist ivuxolimab. Written as DNA, the CDR3 is TGTGCCAGCTCACCGACCGGGCAGGTAGGGTCAGATACGCAGTATTTT. As protein: CASSPTGQVGSDTQYF. The full variable domain, completed using reference TRBV18 and TRBJ2-3, is NAGVMQNPRHLVRRRGQEARLRCSPMKGHSHVYWYRQLPEEGLKFMVYLQKENIIDESGMPKERFSAEFPKEGPSILRIQQVVRGDSAAYFCASSPTGQVGSDTQYFGPGTRLTVL.